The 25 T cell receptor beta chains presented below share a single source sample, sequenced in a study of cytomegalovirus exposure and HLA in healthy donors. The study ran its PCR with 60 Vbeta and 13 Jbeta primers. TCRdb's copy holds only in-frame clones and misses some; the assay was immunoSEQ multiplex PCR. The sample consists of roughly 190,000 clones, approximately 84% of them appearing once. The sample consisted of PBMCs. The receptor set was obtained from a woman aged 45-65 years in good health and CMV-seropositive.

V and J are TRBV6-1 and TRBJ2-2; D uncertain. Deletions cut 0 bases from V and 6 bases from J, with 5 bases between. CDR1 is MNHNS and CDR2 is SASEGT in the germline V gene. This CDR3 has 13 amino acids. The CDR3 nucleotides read TGTGCCAGCAGTGAAGCGCGTTCCGGGGAGCTGTTTTTT. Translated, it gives CASSEARSGELFF.

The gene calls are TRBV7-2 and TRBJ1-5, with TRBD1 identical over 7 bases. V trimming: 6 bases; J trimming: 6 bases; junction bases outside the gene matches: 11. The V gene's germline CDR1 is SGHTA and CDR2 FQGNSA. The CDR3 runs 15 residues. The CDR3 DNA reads TGTGCCAGCAGTCAGCGACAGGGACCAGGTCAGCCCCAGCATTTT. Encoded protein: CASSQRQGPGQPQHF. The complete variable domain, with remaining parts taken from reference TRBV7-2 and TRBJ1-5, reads GAGVSQSPSNKVTEKGKDVELRCDPISGHTALYWYRQSLGQGLEFLIYFQGNSAPDKSGLPSDRFSAERTGGSVSTLTIQRTQQEDSAVYLCASSQRQGPGQPQHFGDGTRLSIL.

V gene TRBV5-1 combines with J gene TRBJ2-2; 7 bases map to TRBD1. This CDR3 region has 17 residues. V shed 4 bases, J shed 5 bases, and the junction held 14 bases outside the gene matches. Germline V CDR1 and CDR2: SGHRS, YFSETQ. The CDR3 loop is CASSRDSRTLTTGELFF. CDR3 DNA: TGCGCCAGCAGCAGGGACAGCCGAACCCTAACGACCGGGGAGCTGTTTTTT.

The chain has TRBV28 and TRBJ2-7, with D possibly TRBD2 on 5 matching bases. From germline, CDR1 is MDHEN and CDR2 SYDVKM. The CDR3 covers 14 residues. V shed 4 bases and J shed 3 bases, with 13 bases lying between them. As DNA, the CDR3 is TGTGCCAGCAGTTCCTCCTCGGGGAGCTACGAGCAGTACTTC. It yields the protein CASSSSSGSYEQYF.

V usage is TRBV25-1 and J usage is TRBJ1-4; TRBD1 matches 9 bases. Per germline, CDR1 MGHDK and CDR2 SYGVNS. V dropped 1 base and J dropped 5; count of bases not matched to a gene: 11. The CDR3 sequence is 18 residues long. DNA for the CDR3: TGTGCCAGCAGTGAATTTATCGGGGGGACAGGGAGAAATGAAAAACTGTTTTTT. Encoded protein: CASSEFIGGTGRNEKLFF.

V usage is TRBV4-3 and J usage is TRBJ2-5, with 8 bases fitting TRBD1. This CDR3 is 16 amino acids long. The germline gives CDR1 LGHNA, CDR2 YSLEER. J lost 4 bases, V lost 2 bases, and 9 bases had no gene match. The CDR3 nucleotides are TGCGCCAGCAGCCAAACGTACAGGGGGGTAGGAGAGACCCAGTACTTC. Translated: CASSQTYRGVGETQYF.

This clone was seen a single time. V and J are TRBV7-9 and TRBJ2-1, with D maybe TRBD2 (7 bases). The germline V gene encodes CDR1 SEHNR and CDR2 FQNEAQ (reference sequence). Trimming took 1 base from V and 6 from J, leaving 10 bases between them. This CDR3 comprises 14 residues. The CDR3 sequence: CASSLEGGGNEQFF. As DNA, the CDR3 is TGTGCCAGCAGCTTAGAGGGAGGGGGCAATGAGCAGTTCTTC. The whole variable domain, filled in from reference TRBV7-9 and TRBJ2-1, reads DTGVSQNPRHKITKRGQNVTFRCDPISEHNRLYWYRQTLGQGPEFLTYFQNEAQLEKSRLLSDRFSAERPKGSFSTLEIQRTEQGDSAMYLCASSLEGGGNEQFFGPGTRLTVL.

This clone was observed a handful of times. The CDR3 sequence: CASSSAGSGNTIYF. The CDR3 DNA reads TGTGCCAGCAGTTCCGCGGGCTCTGGAAACACCATATATTTT. The genes are TRBV6-5 and TRBJ1-3; D unclear. The germline V gene encodes CDR1 MNHEY and CDR2 SVGAGI. V was clipped by 4 bases and J by 0 bases, with 7 bases between them. This CDR3 comprises 14 residues.

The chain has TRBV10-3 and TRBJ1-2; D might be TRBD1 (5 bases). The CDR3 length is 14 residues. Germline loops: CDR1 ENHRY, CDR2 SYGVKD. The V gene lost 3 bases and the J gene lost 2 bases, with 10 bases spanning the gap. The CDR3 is CAISERGGNYGYTF. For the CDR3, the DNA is TGTGCCATCAGTGAAAGGGGCGGCAACTATGGCTACACCTTC.

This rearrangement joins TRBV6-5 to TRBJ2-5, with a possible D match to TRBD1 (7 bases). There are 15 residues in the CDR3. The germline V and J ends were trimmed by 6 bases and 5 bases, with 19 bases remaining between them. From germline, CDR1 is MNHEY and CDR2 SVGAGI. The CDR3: CASRDLLARGETQYF. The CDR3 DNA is TGTGCCAGCAGGGACCTACTAGCCAGGGGGGAGACCCAGTACTTC.

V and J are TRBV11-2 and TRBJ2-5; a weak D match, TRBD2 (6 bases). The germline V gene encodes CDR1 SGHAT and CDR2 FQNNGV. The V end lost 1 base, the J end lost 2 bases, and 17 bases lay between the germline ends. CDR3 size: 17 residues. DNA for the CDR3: TGTGCCAGCAGCTTAGTATCGTTTGGGGACTGGCAAGAGACCCAGTACTTC. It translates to CASSLVSFGDWQETQYF.

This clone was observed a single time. As DNA, the CDR3 is TGTGCCAGCAGCCACTGGGGACTAGCGGGGGATGAGCAGTTCTTC. Translating gives CASSHWGLAGDEQFF. The genes are TRBV6-1 and TRBJ2-1, with 14 bases lining up with TRBD2. Germline trimming cut 6 bases from V and 8 bases from J; bases unmatched to any gene: 6. Germline V gene lookup returns CDR1 MNHNS and CDR2 SASEGT. The CDR3 runs 15 residues.

In nucleotides, the CDR3 is TGTGCCAGCAGTGAACCGGTTTTCCCCCTCCACTTT. This encodes CASSEPVFPLHF. The V and J genes are TRBV6-5 and TRBJ1-6; D gene ambiguous. The CDR3 sequence is 12 residues long. Germline V CDR1 and CDR2: MNHEY, SVGAGI. The V gene lost 5 bases and the J gene lost 13 bases, with 12 bases spanning the gap.

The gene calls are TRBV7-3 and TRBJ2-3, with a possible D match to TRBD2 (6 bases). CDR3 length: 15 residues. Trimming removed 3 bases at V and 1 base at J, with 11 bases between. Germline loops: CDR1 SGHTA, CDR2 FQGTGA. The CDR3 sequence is CASSFGGERTDTQYF. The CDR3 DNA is TGTGCCAGCAGCTTCGGGGGAGAACGCACAGATACGCAGTATTTT.

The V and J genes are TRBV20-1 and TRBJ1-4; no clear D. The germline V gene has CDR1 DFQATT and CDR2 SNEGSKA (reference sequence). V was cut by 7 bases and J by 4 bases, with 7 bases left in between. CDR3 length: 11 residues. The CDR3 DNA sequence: TGCAGTGGGCTTAATAATGAAAAACTGTTTTTT. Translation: CSGLNNEKLFF.

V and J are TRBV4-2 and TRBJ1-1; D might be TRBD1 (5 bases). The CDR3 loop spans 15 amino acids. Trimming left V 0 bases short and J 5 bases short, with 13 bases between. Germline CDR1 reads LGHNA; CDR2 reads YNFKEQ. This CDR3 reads CASSQDLGSGTEAFF. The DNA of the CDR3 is TGTGCCAGCAGCCAAGATTTGGGCTCAGGGACTGAAGCTTTCTTT.

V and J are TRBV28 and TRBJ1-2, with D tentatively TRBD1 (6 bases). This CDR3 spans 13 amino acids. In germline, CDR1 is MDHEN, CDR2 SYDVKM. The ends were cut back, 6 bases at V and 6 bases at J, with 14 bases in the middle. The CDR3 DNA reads TGTGCCAGCAGCGGGGGGCATCAAGATGGCTACACCTTC. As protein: CASSGGHQDGYTF.

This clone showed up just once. The CDR3 reads CASSETGGAGWTEAFF. The CDR3 nucleotides are TGTGCCAGCAGTGAAACAGGGGGCGCGGGTTGGACTGAAGCTTTCTTT. This chain uses TRBV6-1 with TRBJ1-1, with 9 bases fitting TRBD1. Unmatched junction bases numbered 9, after V lost 2 bases and J lost 5 bases. The CDR3 runs 16 residues. Germline V gene sequence: CDR1 MNHNS, CDR2 SASEGT.

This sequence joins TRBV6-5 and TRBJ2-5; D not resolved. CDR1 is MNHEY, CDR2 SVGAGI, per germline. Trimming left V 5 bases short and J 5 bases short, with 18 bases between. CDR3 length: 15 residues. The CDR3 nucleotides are TGTGCCAGCAGTCCCTGGGCAGGTTTGTTGGAGACCCAGTACTTC. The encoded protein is CASSPWAGLLETQYF.

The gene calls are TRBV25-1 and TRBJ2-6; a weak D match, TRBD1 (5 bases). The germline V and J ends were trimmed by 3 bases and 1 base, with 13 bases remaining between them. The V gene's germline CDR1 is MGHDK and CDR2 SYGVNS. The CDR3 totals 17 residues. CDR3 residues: CASSDTGNPSGANVLTF. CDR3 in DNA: TGTGCCAGCAGTGATACAGGAAACCCGTCTGGGGCCAACGTCCTGACTTTC.

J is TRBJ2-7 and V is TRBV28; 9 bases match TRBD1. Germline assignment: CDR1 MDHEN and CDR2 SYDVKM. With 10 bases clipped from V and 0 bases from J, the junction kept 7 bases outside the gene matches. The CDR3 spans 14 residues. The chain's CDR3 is CATLTGGSSYEQYF. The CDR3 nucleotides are TGTGCCACGCTTACAGGGGGCAGCTCCTACGAGCAGTACTTC.

The CDR3: CASSTGGGGNEQFF. DNA of the CDR3: TGTGCCAGTAGTACTGGGGGCGGGGGCAATGAGCAGTTCTTC. The chain uses TRBV19 and TRBJ2-1, with D possibly being TRBD2 (7 bases). This CDR3 spans 14 amino acids. The germline CDR1 and CDR2 sequences are LNHDA and SQIVND (reference sequence). Trimming took off 4 bases at V and 6 bases at J, with 13 bases between the two ends.

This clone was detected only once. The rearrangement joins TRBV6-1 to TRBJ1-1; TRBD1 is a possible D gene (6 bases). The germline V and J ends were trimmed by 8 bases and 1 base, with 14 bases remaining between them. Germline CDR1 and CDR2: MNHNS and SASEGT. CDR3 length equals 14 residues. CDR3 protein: CASPRVGANTEAFF. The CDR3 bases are TGTGCCAGCCCCAGGGTGGGGGCGAACACTGAAGCTTTCTTT.

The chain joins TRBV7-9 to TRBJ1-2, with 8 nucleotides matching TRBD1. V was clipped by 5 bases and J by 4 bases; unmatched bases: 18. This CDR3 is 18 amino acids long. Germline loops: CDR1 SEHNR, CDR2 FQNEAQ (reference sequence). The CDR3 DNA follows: TGTGCCAGCAGCCTCCCCCCCGTAGGACAGGGAGAGGCCTATGGCTACACCTTC. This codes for CASSLPPVGQGEAYGYTF.

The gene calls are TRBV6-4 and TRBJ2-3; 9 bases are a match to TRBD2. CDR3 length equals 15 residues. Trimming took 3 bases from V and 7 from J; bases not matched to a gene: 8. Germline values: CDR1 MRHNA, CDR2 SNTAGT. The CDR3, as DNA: TGTGCCAGCAGTGAAGCTAGCGGGGATTCTAATACGCAGTATTTT. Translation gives CASSEASGDSNTQYF.